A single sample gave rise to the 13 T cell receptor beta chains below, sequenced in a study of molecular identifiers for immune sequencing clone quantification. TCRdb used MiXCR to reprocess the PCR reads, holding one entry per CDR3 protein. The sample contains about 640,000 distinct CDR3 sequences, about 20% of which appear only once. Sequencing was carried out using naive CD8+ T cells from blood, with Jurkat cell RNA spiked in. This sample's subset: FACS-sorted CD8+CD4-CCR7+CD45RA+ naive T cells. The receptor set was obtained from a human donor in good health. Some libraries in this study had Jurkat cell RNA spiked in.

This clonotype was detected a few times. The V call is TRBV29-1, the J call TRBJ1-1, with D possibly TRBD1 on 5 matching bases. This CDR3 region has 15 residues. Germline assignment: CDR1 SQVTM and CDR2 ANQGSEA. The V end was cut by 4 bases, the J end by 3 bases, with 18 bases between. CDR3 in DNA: TGCAGCGTTGTGCCCTCTGGGGCTTGGGACACTGAAGCTTTCTTT. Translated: CSVVPSGAWDTEAFF.

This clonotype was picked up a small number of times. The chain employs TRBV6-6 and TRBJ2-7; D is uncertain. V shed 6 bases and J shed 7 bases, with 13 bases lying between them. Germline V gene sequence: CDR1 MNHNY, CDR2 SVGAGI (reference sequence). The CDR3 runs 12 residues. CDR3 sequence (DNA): TGTGCCAGCAGCCGAGATCCGTTTGAGCAGTACTTC. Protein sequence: CASSRDPFEQYF.

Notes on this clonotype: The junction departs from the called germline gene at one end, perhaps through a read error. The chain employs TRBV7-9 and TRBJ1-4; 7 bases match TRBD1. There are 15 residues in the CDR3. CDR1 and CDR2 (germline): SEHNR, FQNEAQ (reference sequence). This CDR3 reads CASSLAQGEDEKLLF. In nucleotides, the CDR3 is TGTGCCAGCAGCTTAGCGCAGGGGGAGGATGAAAAACTGCTTTTT.

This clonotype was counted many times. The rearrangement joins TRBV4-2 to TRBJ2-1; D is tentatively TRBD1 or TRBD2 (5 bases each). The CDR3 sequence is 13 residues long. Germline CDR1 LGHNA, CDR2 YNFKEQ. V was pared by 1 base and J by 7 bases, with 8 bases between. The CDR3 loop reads CASSQGWGNEQFF. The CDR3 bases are TGTGCCAGCAGCCAAGGTTGGGGGAATGAGCAGTTCTTC.

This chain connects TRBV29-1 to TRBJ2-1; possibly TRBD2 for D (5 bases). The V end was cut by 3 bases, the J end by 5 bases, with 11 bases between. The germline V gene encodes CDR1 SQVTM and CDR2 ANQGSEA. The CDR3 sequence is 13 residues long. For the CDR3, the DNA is TGCAGCGTTGACCCCCCCGGGGACAATGAGCAGTTCTTC. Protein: CSVDPPGDNEQFF.

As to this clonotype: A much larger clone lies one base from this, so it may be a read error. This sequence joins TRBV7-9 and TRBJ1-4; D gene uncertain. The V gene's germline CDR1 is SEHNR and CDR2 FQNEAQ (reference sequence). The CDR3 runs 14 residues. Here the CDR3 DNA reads TGTGCCAGCAGTTCGGAGGGTGAACGAGAAAAACTGGTTTTT. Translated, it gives CASSSEGEREKLVF.

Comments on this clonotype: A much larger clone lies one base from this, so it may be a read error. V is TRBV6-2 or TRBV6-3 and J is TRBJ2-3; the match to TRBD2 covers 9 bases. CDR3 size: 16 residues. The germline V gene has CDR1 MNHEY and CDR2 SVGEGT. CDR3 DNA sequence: TGTGCCGGCAGTTGGGGTCTAGCGGGGCCCACAGATACGCAGTATTTT. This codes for CAGSWGLAGPTDTQYF.

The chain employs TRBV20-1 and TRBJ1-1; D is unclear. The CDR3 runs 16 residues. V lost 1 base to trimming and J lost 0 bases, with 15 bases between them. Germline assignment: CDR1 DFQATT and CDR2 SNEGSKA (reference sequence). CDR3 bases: TGCAGTGCTAGAGGTACGGAGTCCTCCTTGAACACTGAAGCTTTCTTT. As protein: CSARGTESSLNTEAFF.

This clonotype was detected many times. This CDR3 is CASSSSTSPFPYF. CDR3 bases: TGTGCCAGCAGCTCCTCCACTAGCCCCTTTCCGTATTTT. This chain joins TRBV11-2 and TRBJ2-3, with D maybe TRBD2 (6 bases). Trimming left V 4 bases short and J 14 bases short, with 19 bases between. CDR3 length: 13 amino acids. CDR1 SGHAT and CDR2 FQNNGV come from the germline V gene.

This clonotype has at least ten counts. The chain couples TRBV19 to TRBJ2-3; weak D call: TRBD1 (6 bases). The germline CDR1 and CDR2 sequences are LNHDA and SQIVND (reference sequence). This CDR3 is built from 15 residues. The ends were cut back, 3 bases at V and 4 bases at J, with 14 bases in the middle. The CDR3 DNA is TGTGCCAGTAGTATCCTGACAGGTGCGGCAGATACGCAGTATTTT. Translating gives CASSILTGAADTQYF.

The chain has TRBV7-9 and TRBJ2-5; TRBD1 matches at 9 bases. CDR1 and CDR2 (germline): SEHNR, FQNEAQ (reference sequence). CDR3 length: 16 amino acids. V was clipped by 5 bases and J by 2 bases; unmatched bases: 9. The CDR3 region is CASSPPRDRAQETQYF. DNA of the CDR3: TGTGCCAGCAGCCCCCCCCGGGACAGGGCACAAGAGACCCAGTACTTC.

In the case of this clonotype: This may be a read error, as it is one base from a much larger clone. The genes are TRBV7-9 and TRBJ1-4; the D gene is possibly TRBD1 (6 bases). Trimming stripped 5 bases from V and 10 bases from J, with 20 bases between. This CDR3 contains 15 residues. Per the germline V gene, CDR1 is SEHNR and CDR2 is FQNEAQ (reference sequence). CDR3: CASSPPWGDKGKLFF. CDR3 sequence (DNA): TGTGCCAGCAGCCCCCCCTGGGGGGACAAAGGAAAACTGTTTTTT.

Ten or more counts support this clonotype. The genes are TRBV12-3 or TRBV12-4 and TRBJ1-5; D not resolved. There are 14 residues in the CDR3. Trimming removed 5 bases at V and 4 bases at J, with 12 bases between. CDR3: CASSNGPVNQPQHF. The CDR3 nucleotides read TGTGCCAGCAGTAACGGCCCAGTGAATCAGCCCCAGCATTTT.